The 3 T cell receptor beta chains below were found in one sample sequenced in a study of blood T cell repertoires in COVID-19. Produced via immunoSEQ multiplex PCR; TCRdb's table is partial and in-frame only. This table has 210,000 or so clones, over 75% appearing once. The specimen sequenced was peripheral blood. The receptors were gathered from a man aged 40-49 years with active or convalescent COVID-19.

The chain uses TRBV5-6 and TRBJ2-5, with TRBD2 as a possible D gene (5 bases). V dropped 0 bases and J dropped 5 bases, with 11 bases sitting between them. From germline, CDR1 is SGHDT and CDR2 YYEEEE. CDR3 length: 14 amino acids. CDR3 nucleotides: TGTGCCAGCAGCTTGGGAGGGTTCGGGGAGACCCAGTACTTC. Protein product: CASSLGGFGETQYF.

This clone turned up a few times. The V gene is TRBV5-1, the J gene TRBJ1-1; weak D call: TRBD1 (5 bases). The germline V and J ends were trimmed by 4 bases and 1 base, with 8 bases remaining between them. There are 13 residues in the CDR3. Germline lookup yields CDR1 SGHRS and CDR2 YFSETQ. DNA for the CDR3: TGCGCCAGCAGCGACAGAGCGAACACTGAAGCTTTCTTT. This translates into CASSDRANTEAFF. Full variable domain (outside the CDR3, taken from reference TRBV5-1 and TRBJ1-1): KAGVTQTPRYLIKTRGQQVTLSCSPISGHRSVSWYQQTPGQGLQFLFEYFSETQRNKGNFPGRFSGRQFSNSRSEMNVSTLELGDSALYLCASSDRANTEAFFGQGTRLTVV.

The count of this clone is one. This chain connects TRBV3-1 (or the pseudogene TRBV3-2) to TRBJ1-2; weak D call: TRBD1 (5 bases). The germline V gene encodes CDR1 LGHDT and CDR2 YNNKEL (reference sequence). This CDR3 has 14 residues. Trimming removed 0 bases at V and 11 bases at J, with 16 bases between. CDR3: CASSQEFGAGGYTF. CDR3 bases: TGTGCCAGCAGCCAAGAATTCGGGGCAGGAGGGTACACCTTC.